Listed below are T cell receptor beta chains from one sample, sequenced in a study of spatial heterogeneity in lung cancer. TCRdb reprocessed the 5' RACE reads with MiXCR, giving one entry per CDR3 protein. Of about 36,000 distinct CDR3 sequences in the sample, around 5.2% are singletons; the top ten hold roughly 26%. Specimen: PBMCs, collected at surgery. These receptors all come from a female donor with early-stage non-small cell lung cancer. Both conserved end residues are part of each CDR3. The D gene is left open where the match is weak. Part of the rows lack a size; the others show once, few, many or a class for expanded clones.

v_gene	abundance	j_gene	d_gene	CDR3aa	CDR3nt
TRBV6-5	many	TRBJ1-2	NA	CASSYAVKAYGYTF	TGTGCCAGCAGTTACGCAGTAAAGGCCTATGGCTACACCTTC
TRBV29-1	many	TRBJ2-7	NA	CSAGWAGREQYF	TGCAGCGCCGGATGGGCGGGCAGGGAGCAGTACTTC
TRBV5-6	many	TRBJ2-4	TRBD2	CASSPGGLAGLLGNIQYF	TGTGCCAGCAGCCCGGGGGGACTAGCGGGACTCCTGGGGAACATTCAGTACTTC
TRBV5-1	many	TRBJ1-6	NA	CASSLGQINSPLHF	TGCGCCAGCAGCTTGGGGCAGATTAATTCACCCCTCCACTTT
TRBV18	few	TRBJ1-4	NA	CASSPTQGDEKLFF	TGTGCCAGCTCACCGACTCAGGGAGATGAAAAACTGTTTTTT
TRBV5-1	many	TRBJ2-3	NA	CASSFSGTDTQYF	TGTGCCAGCAGCTTTAGTGGCACAGATACGCAGTATTTT
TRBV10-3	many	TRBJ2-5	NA	CAISVLGKETQYF	TGTGCCATCAGTGTTCTAGGGAAAGAGACCCAGTACTTC
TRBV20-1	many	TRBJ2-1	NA	CSARRGSSYNEQFF	TGCAGTGCTAGACGGGGGTCATCCTACAATGAGCAGTTCTTC
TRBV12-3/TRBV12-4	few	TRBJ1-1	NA	CASRRIDGRRGRSNTEAFF	TGTGCCAGCAGGAGAATTGATGGCAGACGGGGCAGGAGTAACACTGAAGCTTTCTTT
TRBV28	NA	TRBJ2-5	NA	CASSLRSKPETQYF	TGTGCCAGCAGTTTACGGTCTAAACCGGAGACCCAGTACTTC
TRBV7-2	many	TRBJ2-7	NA	CASSLAQESRKYF	TGTGCCAGCAGCTTAGCGCAGGAATCTAGAAAGTACTTC
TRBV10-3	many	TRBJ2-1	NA	CAISDKRNEQFF	TGTGCCATCAGTGATAAGCGGAATGAGCAGTTCTTC
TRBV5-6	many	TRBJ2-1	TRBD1	CASSGTAGSDEQFF	TGTGCCAGCAGTGGGACAGCCGGGTCGGATGAGCAGTTCTTC
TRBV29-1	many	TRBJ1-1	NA	CSVVRYGQNTEAFF	TGCAGCGTTGTGCGGTACGGACAGAACACTGAAGCTTTCTTT
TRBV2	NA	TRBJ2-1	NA	CASSGTWGGEQFF	TGTGCCAGCAGTGGGACCTGGGGTGGTGAGCAGTTCTTC
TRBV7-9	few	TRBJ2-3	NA	CASTHGATDTQYF	TGTGCCAGCACCCACGGGGCCACAGATACGCAGTATTTT
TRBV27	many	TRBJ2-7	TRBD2	CASSSLRGVNPYEQYF	TGTGCCAGCAGTTCACTACGGGGGGTTAACCCCTACGAGCAGTACTTC
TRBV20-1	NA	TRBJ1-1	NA	CSVVRGGNTEAFF	TGCAGTGTTGTCAGGGGAGGGAACACTGAAGCTTTCTTT
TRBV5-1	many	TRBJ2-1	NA	CASSWFRGTINNEQFF	TGCGCCAGCAGCTGGTTCCGGGGGACCATCAACAATGAGCAGTTCTTC
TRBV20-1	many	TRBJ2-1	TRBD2	CSAPMAASGTNEQFF	TGCAGTGCTCCTATGGCGGCTAGCGGGACCAATGAGCAGTTCTTC
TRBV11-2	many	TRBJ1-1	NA	CASSPFRGMNTEAFF	TGTGCCAGCAGCCCCTTCAGGGGAATGAACACTGAAGCTTTCTTT
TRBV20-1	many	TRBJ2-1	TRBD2	CSASPGLGIYNEQFF	TGCAGTGCTAGCCCGGGACTAGGCATATACAATGAGCAGTTCTTC
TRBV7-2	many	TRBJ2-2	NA	CASSLATGNTGELFF	TGTGCCAGCAGCTTGGCGACAGGGAACACCGGGGAGCTGTTTTTT
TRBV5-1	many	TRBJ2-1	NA	CASSLEILYNEQFF	TGCGCCAGCAGCTTGGAAATACTTTACAATGAGCAGTTCTTC
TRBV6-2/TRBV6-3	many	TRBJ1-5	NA	CASSYDGNQPQHF	TGTGCCAGCAGTTACGACGGCAATCAGCCCCAGCATTTT
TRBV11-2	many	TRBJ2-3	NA	CASSRLSTGDTQYF	TGTGCCAGCAGCCGGCTGTCCACTGGAGATACGCAGTATTTT
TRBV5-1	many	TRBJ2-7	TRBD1	CASSLEQGDEQYF	TGCGCCAGCAGCTTGGAGCAGGGGGACGAGCAGTACTTC
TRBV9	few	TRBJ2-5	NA	CASSVPDGRGETQYF	TGTGCCAGCAGCGTTCCGGACGGACGAGGAGAGACCCAGTACTTC
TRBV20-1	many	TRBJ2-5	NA	CSATEGGWGETQYF	TGCAGTGCTACCGAGGGCGGCTGGGGAGAGACCCAGTACTTC
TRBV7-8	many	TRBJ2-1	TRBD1	CASSTSTGINEQFF	TGTGCCAGCAGCACATCGACAGGGATCAATGAGCAGTTCTTC
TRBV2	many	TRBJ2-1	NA	CASSAPNEQFF	TGTGCCAGCAGTGCCCCTAATGAGCAGTTCTTC
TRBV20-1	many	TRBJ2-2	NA	CSARDYLTGELFF	TGCAGTGCTAGAGACTATTTAACCGGGGAGCTGTTTTTT
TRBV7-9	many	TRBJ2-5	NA	CASSRDSGTQYF	TGTGCCAGCAGCAGGGACTCGGGGACCCAGTACTTC
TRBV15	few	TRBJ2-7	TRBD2	CATSRAGTSGTREQYF	TGTGCCACCAGCAGAGCTGGGACTAGCGGGACTCGCGAGCAGTACTTC
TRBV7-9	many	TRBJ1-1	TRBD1	CASTIGTGATEAFF	TGTGCCAGCACCATTGGGACAGGGGCCACTGAAGCTTTCTTT
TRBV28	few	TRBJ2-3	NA	CASSSRGRGGTDTQYF	TGTGCCAGCAGTTCCCGAGGCAGGGGGGGCACAGATACGCAGTATTTT
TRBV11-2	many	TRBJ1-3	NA	CASSFSLENTIYF	TGTGCCAGCAGCTTTTCGCTTGAAAACACCATATATTTT
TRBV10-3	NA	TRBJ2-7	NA	CASGQTEYEQYF	TGTGCCAGCGGACAAACCGAATACGAGCAGTACTTC
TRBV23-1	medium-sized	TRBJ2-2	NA	CASSQSSAGRTGELFF	TGCGCCAGCAGTCAATCGTCTGCAGGTCGCACCGGGGAGCTGTTTTTT
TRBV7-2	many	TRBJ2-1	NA	CASSLGSVYNEQFF	TGTGCCAGCAGCTTAGGGAGCGTCTACAATGAGCAGTTCTTC
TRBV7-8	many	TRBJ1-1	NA	CASSLQMNTEAFF	TGTGCCAGCAGCTTACAGATGAACACTGAAGCTTTCTTT
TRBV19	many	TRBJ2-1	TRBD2	CASSIPRGGQIEQFF	TGTGCCAGTAGTATACCGCGGGGGGGCCAAATTGAGCAGTTCTTC
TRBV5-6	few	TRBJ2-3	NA	CASSPTKPGVGTDTQYF	TGTGCCAGCAGCCCCACGAAACCGGGAGTCGGGACAGATACGCAGTATTTT
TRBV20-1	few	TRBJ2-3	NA	CSLAPTSTDTQYF	TGCAGTCTGGCCCCGACTAGCACAGATACGCAGTATTTT
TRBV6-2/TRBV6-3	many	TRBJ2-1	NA	CASSYSSPSHEQFF	TGTGCCAGCAGTTACTCGTCACCTAGTCATGAGCAGTTCTTC
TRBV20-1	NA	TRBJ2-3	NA	CSAQKGGQSDTQYF	TGCAGTGCCCAGAAAGGGGGGCAAAGTGATACGCAGTATTTT
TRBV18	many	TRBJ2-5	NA	CASSPSLSETQYF	TGTGCCAGCTCACCTAGCCTTTCCGAGACCCAGTACTTC
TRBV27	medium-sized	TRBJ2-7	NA	CASSLTGASYEQYF	TGTGCCAGCAGTTTAACGGGCGCTTCCTACGAGCAGTACTTC